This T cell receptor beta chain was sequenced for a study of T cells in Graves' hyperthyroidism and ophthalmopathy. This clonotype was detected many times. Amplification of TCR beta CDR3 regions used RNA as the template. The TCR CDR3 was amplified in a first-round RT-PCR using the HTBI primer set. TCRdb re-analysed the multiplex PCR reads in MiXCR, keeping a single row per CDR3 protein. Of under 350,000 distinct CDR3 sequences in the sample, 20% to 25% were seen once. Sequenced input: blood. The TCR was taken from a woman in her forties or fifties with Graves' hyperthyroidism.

The CDR3 region has the DNA TGCAGTGCTAACGGACAGGGGTTCTACGAGCAGTACTTC. This sequence encodes CSANGQGFYEQYF. J is TRBJ2-7 and V is TRBV20-1; 9 bases align to TRBD1. Germline assignment: CDR1 DFQATT and CDR2 SNEGSKA (reference sequence). Trimming took 4 bases from V and 3 from J; bases not matched to a gene: 4. This CDR3 is 13 amino acids long.